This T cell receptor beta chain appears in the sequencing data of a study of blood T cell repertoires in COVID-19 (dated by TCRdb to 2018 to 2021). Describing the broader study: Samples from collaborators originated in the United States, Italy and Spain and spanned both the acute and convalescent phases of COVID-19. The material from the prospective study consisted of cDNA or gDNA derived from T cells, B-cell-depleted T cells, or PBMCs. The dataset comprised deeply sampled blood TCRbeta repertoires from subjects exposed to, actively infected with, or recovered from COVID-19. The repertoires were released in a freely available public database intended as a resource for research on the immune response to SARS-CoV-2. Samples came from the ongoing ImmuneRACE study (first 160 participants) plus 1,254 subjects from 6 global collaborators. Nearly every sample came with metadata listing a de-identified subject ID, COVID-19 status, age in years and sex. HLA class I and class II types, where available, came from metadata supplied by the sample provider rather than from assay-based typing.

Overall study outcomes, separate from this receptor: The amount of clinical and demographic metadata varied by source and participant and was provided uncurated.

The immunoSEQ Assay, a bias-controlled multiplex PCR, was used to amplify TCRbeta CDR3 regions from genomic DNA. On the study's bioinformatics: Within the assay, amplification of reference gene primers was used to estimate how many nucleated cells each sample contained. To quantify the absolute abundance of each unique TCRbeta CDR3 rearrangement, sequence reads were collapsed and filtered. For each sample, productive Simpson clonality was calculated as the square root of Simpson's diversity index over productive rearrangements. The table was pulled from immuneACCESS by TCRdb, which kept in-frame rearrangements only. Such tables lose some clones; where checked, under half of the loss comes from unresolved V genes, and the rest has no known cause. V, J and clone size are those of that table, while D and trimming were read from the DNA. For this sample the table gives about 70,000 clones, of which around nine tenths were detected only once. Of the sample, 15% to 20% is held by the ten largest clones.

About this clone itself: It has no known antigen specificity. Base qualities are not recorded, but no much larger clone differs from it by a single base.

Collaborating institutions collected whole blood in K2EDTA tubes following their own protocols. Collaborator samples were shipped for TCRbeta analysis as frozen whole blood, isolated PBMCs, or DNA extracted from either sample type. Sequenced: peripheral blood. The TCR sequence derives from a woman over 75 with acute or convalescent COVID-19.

The DNA sequence reads TGTGCCAGCAGTGGAGACAGGGACAAACCTTTCTTT. It codes for CASSGDRDKPFF. This chain joins TRBV2 to TRBJ1-1; 7 junctional bases match TRBD1. The germline V gene sets CDR1 to SNHLY and CDR2 to FYNNEI. From its cysteine to its phenylalanine, the CDR3 spans 12 amino acids. Only the CDR3 part of the read is kept: 36 bases, read in frame from the first base. Here V drops 4 bases and J drops 12 bases, and the junction holds 8 bases not matched to any gene.